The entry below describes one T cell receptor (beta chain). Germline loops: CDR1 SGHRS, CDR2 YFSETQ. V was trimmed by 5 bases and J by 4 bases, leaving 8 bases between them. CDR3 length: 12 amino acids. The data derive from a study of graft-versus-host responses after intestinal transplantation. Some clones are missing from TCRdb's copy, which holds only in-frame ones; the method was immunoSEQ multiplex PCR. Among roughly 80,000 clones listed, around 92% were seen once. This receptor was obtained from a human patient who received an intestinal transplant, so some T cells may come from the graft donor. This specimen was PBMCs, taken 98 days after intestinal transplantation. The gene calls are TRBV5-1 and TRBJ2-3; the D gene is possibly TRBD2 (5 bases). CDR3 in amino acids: CASRPAADTQYF. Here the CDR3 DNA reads TGCGCCAGCAGGCCAGCGGCAGATACGCAGTATTTT.